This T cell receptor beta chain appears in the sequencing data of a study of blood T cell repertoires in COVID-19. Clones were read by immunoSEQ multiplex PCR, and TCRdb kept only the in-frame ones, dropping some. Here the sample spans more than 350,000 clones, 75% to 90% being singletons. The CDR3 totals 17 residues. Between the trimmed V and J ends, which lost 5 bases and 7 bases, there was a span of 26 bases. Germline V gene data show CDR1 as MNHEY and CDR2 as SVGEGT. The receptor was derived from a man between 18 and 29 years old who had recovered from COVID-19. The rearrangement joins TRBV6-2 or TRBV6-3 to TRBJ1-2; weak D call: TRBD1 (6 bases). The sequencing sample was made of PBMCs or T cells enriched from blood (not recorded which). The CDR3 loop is CASSTPRWTASTGGYTF. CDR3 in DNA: TGTGCCAGCAGTACACCCCGGTGGACAGCTTCAACGGGTGGCTACACCTTC.